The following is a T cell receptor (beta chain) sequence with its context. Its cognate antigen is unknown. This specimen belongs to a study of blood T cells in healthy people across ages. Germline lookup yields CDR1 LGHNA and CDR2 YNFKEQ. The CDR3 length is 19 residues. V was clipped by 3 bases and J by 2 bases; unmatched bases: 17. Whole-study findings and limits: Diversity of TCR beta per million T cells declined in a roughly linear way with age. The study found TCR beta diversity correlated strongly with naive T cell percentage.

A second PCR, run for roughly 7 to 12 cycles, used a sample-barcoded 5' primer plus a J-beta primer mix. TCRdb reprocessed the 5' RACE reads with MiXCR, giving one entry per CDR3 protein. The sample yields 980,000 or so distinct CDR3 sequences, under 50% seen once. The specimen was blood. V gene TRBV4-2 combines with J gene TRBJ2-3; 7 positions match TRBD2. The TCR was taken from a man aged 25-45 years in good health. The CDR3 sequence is CASSHNAPMGTISTDTQYF. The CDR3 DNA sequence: TGTGCCAGCAGCCACAATGCACCCATGGGGACTATCTCCACAGATACGCAGTATTTT.